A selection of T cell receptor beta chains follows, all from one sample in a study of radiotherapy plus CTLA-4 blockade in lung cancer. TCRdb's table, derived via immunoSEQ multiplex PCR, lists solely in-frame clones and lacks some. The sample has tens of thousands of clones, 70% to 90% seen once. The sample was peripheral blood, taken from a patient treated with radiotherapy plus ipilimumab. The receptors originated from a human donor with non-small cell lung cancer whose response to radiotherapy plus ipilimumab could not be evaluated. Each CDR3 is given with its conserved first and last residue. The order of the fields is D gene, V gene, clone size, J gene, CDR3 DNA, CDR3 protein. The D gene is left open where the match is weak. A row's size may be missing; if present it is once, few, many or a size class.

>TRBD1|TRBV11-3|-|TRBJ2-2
TGTGCCAGCAGCCCCCCGGGACAGGGGGATGGAGGGGAGCTGTTTTTT
CASSPPGQGDGGELFF
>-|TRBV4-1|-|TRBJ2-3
TGCGCCAGCAGCCAAGCTGATCTACCTAGCACAGATACGCAGTATTTT
CASSQADLPSTDTQYF
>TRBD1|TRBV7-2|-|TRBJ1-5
TGTGCCAGCAGCCCAGGGGGCGCGAGGAATCAGCCCCAGCATTTT
CASSPGGARNQPQHF
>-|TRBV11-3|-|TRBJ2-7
TGTGCCAGCAGCTCCACGGGGAGATCCTACGAGCAGTACTTC
CASSSTGRSYEQYF
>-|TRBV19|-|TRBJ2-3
TGTGCCAGTAGACGGGGGGCCGGCACAGATACGCAGTATTTT
CASRRGAGTDTQYF
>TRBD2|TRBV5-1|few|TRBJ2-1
TGCGCCAGCAGCCTCGACCGGACTAGGGGTGAGCAGTTCTTC
CASSLDRTRGEQFF
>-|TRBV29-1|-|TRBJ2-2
TGCAGCGTCGACAGGGATACGTTGGGGGGCACCGGGGAGCTGTTTTTT
CSVDRDTLGGTGELFF
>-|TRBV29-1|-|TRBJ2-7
TGCAGCGTTCCGATCCCGATAAAAGAGACTGGTAGCTCCTACGAGCAGTACTTC
CSVPIPIKETGSSYEQYF
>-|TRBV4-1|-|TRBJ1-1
TGCGCCAGCAGCCAAGAGAGACAGAGGTCGAACACTGAAGCTTTCTTT
CASSQERQRSNTEAFF
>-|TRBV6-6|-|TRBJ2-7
TGTGCCAGCATGTTTGAGCGTTTGACGAACGAGCAGTACTTC
CASMFERLTNEQYF
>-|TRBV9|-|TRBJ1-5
TGTGCCAGCAGCGCACCAACAGGGTTCAATCAGCCCCAGCATTTT
CASSAPTGFNQPQHF
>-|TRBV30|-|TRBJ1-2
TGTGCCTGGAGTACCCCCAGGAACTATGGCTACACCTTC
CAWSTPRNYGYTF
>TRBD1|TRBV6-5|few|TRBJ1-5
TGTGCCAGCAGTACACTGACAGGGGACGACCAGCCCCAGCATTTT
CASSTLTGDDQPQHF
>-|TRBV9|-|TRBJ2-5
TGTGCCAGCAGCGTAGGGCTGGGCGAGACCCAGTACTTC
CASSVGLGETQYF
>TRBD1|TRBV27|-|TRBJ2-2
TGTGCCAGCAAGCTCGGGACAGCGAACACCGGGGAGCTGTTTTTT
CASKLGTANTGELFF
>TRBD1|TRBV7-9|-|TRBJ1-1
TGTGCCAGCAGCAGCAGACAGGGTATGAACACTGAAGCTTTCTTT
CASSSRQGMNTEAFF
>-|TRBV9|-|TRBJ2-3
TGTGCCAGCAGCGTAGGGCTGGGGGCGGGAGACATGGCAGATACGCAGTATTTT
CASSVGLGAGDMADTQYF
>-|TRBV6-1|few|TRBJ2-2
TGTGCCAGCAGTCGACAGAACGTGAACACCGGGGAGCTGTTTTTT
CASSRQNVNTGELFF
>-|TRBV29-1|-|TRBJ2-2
TGCAGCCCCAGTAGTGGGGCCCCGAACACCGGGGAGCTGTTTTTT
CSPSSGAPNTGELFF
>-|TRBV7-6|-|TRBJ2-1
TGTGCCAGCAGCCACCAAGCCAATGAGCAGTTCTTC
CASSHQANEQFF